The present T cell receptor (beta chain) was sequenced within a study of blood T cell repertoires in COVID-19. In the study overall: The United States, Italy and Spain were the sources of the acute and convalescent COVID-19 samples. The analysed material was cDNA or gDNA that came from T cells, B-cell-depleted T cells, or PBMCs.

V shed 6 bases, J shed 9 bases, and the junction held 8 bases outside the gene matches. Germline-derived CDR1 and CDR2 are ENHRY and SYGVKD. The CDR3 runs 13 residues. Study processing details: Estimates of nucleated cell counts were drawn from the amplification of reference gene primers. TCRdb's copy holds only in-frame clones and misses some; the assay was immunoSEQ multiplex PCR. The V and J calls and clone size were taken over from that table, and D and trimming were inferred from the DNA. Here the sample spans hundreds of thousands of clones, about 90% being singletons. This chain uses TRBV10-3 with TRBJ1-2; 9 bases agree with TRBD1. The TCR sequence derives from a woman aged 18-30 years who had recovered from COVID-19. Input material: peripheral blood. CDR3 coding DNA: TGTGCCATCAGCCAGGACAGGGGTAGTAGCTACACCTTC. It specifies CAISQDRGSSYTF.